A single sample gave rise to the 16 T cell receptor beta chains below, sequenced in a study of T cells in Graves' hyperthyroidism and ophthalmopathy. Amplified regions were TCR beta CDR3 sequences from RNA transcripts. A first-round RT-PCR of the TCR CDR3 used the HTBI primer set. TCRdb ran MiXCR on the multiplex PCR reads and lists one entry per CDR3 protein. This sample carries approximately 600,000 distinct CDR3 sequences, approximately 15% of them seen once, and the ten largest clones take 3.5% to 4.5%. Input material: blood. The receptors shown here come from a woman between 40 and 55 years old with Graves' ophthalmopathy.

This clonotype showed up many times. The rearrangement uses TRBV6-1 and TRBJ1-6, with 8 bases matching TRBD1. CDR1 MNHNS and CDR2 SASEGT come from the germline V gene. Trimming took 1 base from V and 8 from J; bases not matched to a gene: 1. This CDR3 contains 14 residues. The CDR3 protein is CASSEGTGYSPLHF. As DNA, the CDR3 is TGTGCCAGCAGTGAAGGGACAGGGTATTCACCCCTCCACTTT.

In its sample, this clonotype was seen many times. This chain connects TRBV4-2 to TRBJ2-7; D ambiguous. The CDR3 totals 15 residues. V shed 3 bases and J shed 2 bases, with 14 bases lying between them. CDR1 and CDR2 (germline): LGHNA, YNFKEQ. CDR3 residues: CASSHDPTSTYEQYF. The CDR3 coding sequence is TGTGCCAGCAGCCATGACCCAACTTCAACCTACGAGCAGTACTTC.

The CDR3 DNA sequence: TGTGCCTGGAGTGCCCCTCCGTCCGCCAGAGCCCATCAGCCCCAGCATTTT. Its translation: CAWSAPPSARAHQPQHF. This rearrangement joins TRBV30 to TRBJ1-5, with D hard to call. Per the germline V gene, CDR1 is GTSNPN and CDR2 is SVGIG (reference sequence). The CDR3 extends over 17 amino acids. The V gene lost 1 base and the J gene lost 5 bases, with 21 bases spanning the gap.

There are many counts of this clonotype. DNA for the CDR3: TGTGCCAGCAGGCGGACAGCGGAGACCCAGTACTTC. Protein: CASRRTAETQYF. The chain employs TRBV6-1 and TRBJ2-5, with a possible D match to TRBD1 (6 bases). V was cut by 6 bases and J by 5 bases, with 10 bases left in between. This CDR3 contains 12 residues. Germline lookup yields CDR1 MNHNS and CDR2 SASEGT.

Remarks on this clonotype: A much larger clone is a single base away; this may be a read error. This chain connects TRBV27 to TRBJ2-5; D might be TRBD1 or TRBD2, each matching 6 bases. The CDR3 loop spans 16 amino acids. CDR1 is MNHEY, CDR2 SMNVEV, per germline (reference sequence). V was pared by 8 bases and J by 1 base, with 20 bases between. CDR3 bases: TGTGCCAGCTCTCCAGGTGGGGGGCGGGTCCAAGAGACCCAGTACTTC. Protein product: CASSPGGGRVQETQYF.

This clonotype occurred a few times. The CDR3 region has the DNA TGCAGTGCTAGAGATCCCCAAGTAGGAGGTTCACCCCTCCACTTT. This translates into CSARDPQVGGSPLHF. The chain joins TRBV20-1 to TRBJ1-6; D is ambiguous. The ends were cut back, 0 bases at V and 9 bases at J, with 15 bases in the middle. The CDR3 covers 15 residues. Germline V gene data show CDR1 as DFQATT and CDR2 as SNEGSKA (reference sequence).

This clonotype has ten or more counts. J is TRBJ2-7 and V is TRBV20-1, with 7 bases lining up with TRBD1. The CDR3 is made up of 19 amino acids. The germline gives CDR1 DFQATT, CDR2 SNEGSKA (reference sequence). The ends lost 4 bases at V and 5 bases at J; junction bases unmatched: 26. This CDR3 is CSAIPEVGQRRGIADEQYF. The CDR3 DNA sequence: TGCAGTGCTATACCCGAGGTGGGACAGCGGCGTGGGATTGCCGACGAGCAGTACTTC.

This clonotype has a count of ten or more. The CDR3 bases are TGCGCCAGCAGCCAAGATTATGACCCCGCCTACGAGCAGTACTTC. This sequence encodes CASSQDYDPAYEQYF. J is TRBJ2-7 and V is TRBV4-3, with D unclear. The germline V gene has CDR1 LGHNA and CDR2 YSLEER. The CDR3 runs to 15 residues. Trimming stripped 0 bases from V and 2 bases from J, with 11 bases between.

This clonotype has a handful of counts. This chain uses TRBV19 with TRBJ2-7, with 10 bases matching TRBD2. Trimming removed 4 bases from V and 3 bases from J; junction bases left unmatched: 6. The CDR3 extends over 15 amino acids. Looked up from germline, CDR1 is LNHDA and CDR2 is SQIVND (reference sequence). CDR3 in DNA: TGTGCCAGTAGTACTACTAGCGGGAAATTCTACGAGCAGTACTTC. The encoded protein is CASSTTSGKFYEQYF.

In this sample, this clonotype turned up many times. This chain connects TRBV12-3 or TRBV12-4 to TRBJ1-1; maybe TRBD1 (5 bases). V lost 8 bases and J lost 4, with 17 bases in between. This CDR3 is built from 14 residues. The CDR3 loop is CASSLAGLGTEAFF. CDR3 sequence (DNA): TGTGCCAGCTCCCTTGCAGGGCTGGGCACTGAAGCTTTCTTT.

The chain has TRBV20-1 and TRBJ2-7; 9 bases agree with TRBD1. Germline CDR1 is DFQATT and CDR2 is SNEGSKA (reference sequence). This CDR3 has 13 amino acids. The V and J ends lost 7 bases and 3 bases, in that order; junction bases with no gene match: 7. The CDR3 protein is CSGHRDRDYEQYF. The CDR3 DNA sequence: TGCAGTGGCCACCGGGACAGGGACTACGAGCAGTACTTC.

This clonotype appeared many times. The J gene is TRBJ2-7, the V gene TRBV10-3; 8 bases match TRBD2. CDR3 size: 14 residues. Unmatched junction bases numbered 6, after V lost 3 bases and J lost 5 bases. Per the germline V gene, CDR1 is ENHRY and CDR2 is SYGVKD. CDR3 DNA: TGTGCCATCAGTGAAAGGCGGGGGGCGAACGAGCAGTACTTC. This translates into CAISERRGANEQYF.

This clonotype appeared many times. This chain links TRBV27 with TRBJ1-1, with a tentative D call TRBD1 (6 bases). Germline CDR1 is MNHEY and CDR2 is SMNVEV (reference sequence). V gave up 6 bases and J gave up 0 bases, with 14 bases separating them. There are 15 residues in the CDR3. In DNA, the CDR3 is TGTGCCAGCAGGCCCCAGCGGGGGCTGAACACTGAAGCTTTCTTT. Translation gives CASRPQRGLNTEAFF.

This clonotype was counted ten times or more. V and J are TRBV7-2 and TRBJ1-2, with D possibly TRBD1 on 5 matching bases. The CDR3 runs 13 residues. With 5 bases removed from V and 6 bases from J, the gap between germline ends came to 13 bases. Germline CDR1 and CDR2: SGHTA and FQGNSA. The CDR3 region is CASSPDSGDGYTF. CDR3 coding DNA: TGTGCCAGCAGCCCCGACAGCGGAGATGGCTACACCTTC.

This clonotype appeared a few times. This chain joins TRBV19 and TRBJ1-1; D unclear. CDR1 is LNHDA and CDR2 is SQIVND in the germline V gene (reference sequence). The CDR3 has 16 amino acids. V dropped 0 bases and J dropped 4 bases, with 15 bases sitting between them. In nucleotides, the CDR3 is TGTGCCAGTAGTATAGAAGTGCAGAAATGGAGCACTGAAGCTTTCTTT. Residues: CASSIEVQKWSTEAFF.

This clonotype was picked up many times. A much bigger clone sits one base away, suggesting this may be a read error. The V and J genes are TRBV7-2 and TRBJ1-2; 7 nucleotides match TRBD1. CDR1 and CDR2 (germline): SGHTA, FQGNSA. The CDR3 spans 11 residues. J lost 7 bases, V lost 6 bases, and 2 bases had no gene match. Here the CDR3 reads CASRPGGGYTF. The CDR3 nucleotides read TGTGCCAGCAGACCAGGGGGTGGCTACACCTTC. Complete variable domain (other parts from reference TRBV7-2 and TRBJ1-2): GAGVSQSPSNKVTEKGKDVELRCDPISGHTALYWYRQSLGQGLEFLIYFQGNSAPDKSGLPSDRFSAERTGGSVSTLTIQRTQQEDSAVYLCASRPGGGYTFGSGTRLTVV.